This TCR beta chain was sequenced during a study of shared clonotypes between healthy human individuals. The sample holds many counts of this clone. Memory CD4+ cells were the fraction left after CD45RA+ naive selection. Clones were read by immunoSEQ multiplex PCR, and TCRdb kept only the in-frame ones, dropping some. The data hold 850,000 to 1,200,000 clones, with about 75% observed a single time. The clonotype originates from a man aged 18-30 years in good health. Sequenced sample: memory CD4+ T cells sorted from blood. Sample subset: CD45RA-negative fraction.

The CDR3 DNA reads as TGTGCCAGCAGTGAAATGGGGTGGAGGGCCCTCCACTTT. This gives the protein CASSEMGWRALHF. This chain connects TRBV6-1 to TRBJ1-6; unclear D gene. The V end lost 2 bases, the J end lost 14 bases, and 13 bases lay between the germline ends. The CDR3 length is 13 residues. The V gene's germline CDR1 is MNHNS and CDR2 SASEGT.